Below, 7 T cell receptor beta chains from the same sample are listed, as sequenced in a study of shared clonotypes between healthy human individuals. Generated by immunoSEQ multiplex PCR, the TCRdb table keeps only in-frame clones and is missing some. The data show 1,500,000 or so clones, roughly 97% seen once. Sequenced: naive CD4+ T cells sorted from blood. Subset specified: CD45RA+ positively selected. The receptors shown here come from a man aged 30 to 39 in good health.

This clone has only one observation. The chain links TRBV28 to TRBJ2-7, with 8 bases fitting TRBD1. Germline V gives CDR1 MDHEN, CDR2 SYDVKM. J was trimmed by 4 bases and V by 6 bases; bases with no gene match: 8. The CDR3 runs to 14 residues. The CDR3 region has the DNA TGTGCCAGCAGCCCCTCTACAGGGGGTTACGAGCAGTACTTC. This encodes CASSPSTGGYEQYF.

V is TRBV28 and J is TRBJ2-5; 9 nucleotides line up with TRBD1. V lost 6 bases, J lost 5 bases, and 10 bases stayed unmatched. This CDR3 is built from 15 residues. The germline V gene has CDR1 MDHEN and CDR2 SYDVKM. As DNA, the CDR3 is TGTGCCAGCAGGACAGCAGGGACAGGGCGGGAGACCCAGTACTTC. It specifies CASRTAGTGRETQYF.

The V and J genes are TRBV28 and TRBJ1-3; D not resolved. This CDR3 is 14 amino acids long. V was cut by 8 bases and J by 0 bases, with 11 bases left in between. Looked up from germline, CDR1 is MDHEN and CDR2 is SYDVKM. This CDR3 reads CASSIVGSGNTIYF. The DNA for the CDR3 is TGTGCCAGCTCCATAGTGGGCTCTGGAAACACCATATATTTT. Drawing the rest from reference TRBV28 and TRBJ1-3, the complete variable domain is DVKVTQSSRYLVKRTGEKVFLECVQDMDHENMFWYRQDPGLGLRLIYFSYDVKMKEKGDIPEGYSVSREKKERFSLILESASTNQTSMYLCASSIVGSGNTIYFGEGSWLTVV.

DNA for the CDR3: TGTGCCAGGCCGGGACTAGCGGGGGATGAGCAGTTCTTC. This codes for CARPGLAGDEQFF. The rearrangement joins TRBV5-4 to TRBJ2-1, with 14 bases fitting TRBD2. V gave up 8 bases and J gave up 8 bases; unmatched junction bases: 3. Germline CDR1 and CDR2: SGHNT and YYREEE (reference sequence). The CDR3 consists of 13 residues.

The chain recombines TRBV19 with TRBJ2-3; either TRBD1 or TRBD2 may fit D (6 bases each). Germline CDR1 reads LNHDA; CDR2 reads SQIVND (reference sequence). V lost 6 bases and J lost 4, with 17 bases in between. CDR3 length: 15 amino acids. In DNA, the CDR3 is TGTGCCAGTAGGGCTGGGGCAGGGGAGGCAGATACGCAGTATTTT. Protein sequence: CASRAGAGEADTQYF.

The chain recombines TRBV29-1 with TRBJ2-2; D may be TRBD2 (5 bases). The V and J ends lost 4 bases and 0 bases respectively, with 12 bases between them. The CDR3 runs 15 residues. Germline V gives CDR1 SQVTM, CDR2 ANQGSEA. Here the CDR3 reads CSVVEGSANTGELFF. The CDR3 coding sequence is TGCAGCGTTGTTGAGGGTTCGGCGAACACCGGGGAGCTGTTTTTT.

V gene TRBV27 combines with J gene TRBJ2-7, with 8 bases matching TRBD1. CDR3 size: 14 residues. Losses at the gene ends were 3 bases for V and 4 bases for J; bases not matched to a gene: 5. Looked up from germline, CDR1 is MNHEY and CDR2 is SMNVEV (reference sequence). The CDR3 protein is CASSLWQGAYEQYF. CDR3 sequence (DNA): TGTGCCAGCAGTTTGTGGCAGGGGGCTTACGAGCAGTACTTC.